Below, one TCR beta chain is given with its context. What antigen it recognizes has not been identified. An end of the junction does not agree with germline; a read error may underlie this. The library was made by multiplex PCR. TCRdb names Illumina HiSeq 2500 as the instrument used. Following protocols modified from ARM-PCR, the researchers constructed TCRbeta libraries through three rounds of nested PCR with primers (Table S4). Before sequencing, PCR products in the 200-500 bp range were cut out of the gel and cleaned up using the QIAquick gel extraction kit. The study's own analysis went as follows. Reads were cleaned with Trimmomatic, merged with FLASH into complete CDR3 sequences, and assigned to V(D)J germline segments with MiTCR. Clonal diversity was computed as the inverse Simpson's index with VDJtools. Productive reads were defined as in-frame sequences without a premature stop codon. The public reads were reanalyzed by TCRdb: fastp trimming at Q25, MiXCR alignment, in-frame beta chains only. Every distinct CDR3 protein forms one entry, paired with its most common genes and DNA. The V and J calls and clone size are TCRdb's, not the authors'. The sample data list around 200,000 distinct CDR3 sequences, and around 70% of these were observed just once. The ten largest make up about 23% of the sample.

These data are taken from a study of tumor and adjacent non-tumor tissue in lung cancer (dated by TCRdb to about 2018). General notes on the study: Of the cohort, more than ten patients had adenocarcinoma, 2 had squamous cell carcinoma and 1 had small cell lung cancer. The approximately 15 patients were aged about 30 to 76 years, included roughly ten men and 5 women, and had TNM stage I to III disease. In total, sequencing yielded over 95 million productive TCRbeta reads, which works out to an average of roughly 4.2 million reads per sample. The study compared bulk TCRbeta repertoires between lung tumor tissue and matched distant non-tumor lung tissue from over twelve lung cancer patients. For each patient, one tumor sample and one normal lung sample were taken, giving roughly 30 paired specimens that underwent TCRbeta CDR3 sequencing. What the authors observed across the whole study: Because peripheral blood was not sequenced, the blood TCRbeta repertoires of the lung cancer patients in the study went unexamined. Neither the sequencing platform nor unique molecular identifiers are mentioned in the methods. Only about 16 patients were included in the cohort, and the need for larger samples and more detailed clinical data was noted by the authors. Younger patients had significantly higher TCR diversity, and higher tumor TCR diversity was associated with shorter overall and disease-free survival. Tumor tissue showed significantly greater TCR diversity (inverse Simpson) than normal lung tissue (431.37 vs 166.20, P = 0.0075, Mann-Whitney U test). The top 100 clones accounted for a significantly larger cumulative portion of the repertoire in normal lung than in tumor tissue.

CDR1 is given as DFQATT and CDR2 as SNEGSKA, both from the germline V gene (reference sequence). From the cysteine through the phenylalanine, the CDR3 covers 11 amino acids. Only CDR3 DNA remains: 33 bases, in frame from the first base. RNA was isolated from bulk unsorted tissue, and RNA quality was assessed with a NanoDrop ND-1000 and an Agilent 2100. Donors were newly diagnosed lung cancer patients admitted for thoracic surgery in China between August and November 2014, without prior chemotherapy. The study excluded patients who had received radiotherapy or chemotherapy before or who had another cancer at the same time. Surgical tissue pieces of about 1-2.1 cm3 were preserved in RNAlater solution and were kept at -80 degrees C until use.

The clonotype comes from a man aged 55 to 70 with non-small cell lung cancer. The sequencing sample was made of lung tumor tissue. This chain is built from TRBV20-1 and TRBJ2-7, with the identity of the D gene unclear. The CDR3 region: CSTLADYEQHF. The DNA sequence is TGCAGTACCTTAGCAGATTACGAGCAGCACTTC.